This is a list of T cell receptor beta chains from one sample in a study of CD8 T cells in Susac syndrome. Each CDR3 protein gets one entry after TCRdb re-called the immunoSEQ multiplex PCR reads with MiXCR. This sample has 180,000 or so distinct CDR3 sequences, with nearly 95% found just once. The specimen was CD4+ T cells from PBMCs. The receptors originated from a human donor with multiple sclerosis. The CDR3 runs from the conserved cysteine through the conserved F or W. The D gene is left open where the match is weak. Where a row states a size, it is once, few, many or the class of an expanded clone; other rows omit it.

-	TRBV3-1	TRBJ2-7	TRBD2	TGTGCCAGCAGCCAAGAGGGGCGGGAGCCCAACGAGCAGTACTTC	CASSQEGREPNEQYF
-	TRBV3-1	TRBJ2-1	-	TGTGCCAGCAGCCAATTAATACTAGGCCCCAATGAGCAGTTCTTC	CASSQLILGPNEQFF
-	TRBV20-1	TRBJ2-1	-	TGCAGTGCCAGGGCGTTGTACAATGAGCAGTTCTTC	CSARALYNEQFF
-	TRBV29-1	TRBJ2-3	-	TGCAGCCTGACGGGGAGGACGACAGATACGCAGTATTTT	CSLTGRTTDTQYF
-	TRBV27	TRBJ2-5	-	TGTGCCAGCAGTTTACGTCCTTCTCCGAGGGAGACCCAGTACTTC	CASSLRPSPRETQYF
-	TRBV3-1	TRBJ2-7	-	TGTGCCAGCAGCCAAATTTCCGAGCAGTACTTC	CASSQISEQYF
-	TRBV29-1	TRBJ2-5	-	TGCAGCGGTCTAGGGGGAGAGACCCAGTACTTC	CSGLGGETQYF
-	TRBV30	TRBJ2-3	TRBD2	TGTGCCTGGAGTGTAATGTGGACTAGCGGGAACCCAGATACGCAGTATTTT	CAWSVMWTSGNPDTQYF
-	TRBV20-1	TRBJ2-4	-	TGCAGTGCTCCTCCATTCCCAGCGTGGGAAGCCAAAAACATTCAGTACTTC	CSAPPFPAWEAKNIQYF
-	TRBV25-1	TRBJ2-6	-	TGTGCCAGCAGTGAACCCGGCTCTGGGGCCAACGTCCTGACTTTC	CASSEPGSGANVLTF
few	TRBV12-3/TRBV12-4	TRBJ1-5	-	TGTGCCAGCAGTTTTGGTGGCAATCAGCCCCAGCATTTT	CASSFGGNQPQHF
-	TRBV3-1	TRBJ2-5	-	TGTGCCAGCAGCCAAGATCGGCAACGAGAGACCCAGTACTTC	CASSQDRQRETQYF
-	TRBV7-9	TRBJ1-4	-	TGTGCCAGCATCGCTCAGGGTGGATCTAATGAAAAACTGTTTTTT	CASIAQGGSNEKLFF
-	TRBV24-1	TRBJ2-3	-	TGTGCCACCAGTGATCCCCCTGCAGATACGCAGTATTTT	CATSDPPADTQYF
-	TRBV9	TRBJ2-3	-	TGTGCCAGCAGTGGGACTTCCCCCGGTACGCAGTATTTT	CASSGTSPGTQYF
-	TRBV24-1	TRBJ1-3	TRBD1	TGTGCCACCAGTGACCCGACAGGGACTGGAAACACCATATATTTT	CATSDPTGTGNTIYF
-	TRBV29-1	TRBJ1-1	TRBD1	TGCAGCGTGCACAACAGGGGGATGAACACTGAAGCTTTCTTT	CSVHNRGMNTEAFF
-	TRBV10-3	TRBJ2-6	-	TGTGCAGCTCACAGCTTGGGGAGCTCTGGGGCCAACGTCCTGACTTTC	CAAHSLGSSGANVLTF
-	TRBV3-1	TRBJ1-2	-	TGTGCCAGCAGCAACGGGCCCGGTAACTATGGCTACACCTTC	CASSNGPGNYGYTF
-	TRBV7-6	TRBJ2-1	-	TGTGCCAGCAGCTCGGCCCCCTTGCTGGTCTCCTACAATGAGCAGTTCTTC	CASSSAPLLVSYNEQFF
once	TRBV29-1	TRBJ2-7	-	TGCAGCGTTCGGGACGGCGGCTACGAGCAGTACTTC	CSVRDGGYEQYF
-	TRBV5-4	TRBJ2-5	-	TGTGCCAGCAGCTTGGAGGGGCTGTACCAAGAGACCCAGTACTTC	CASSLEGLYQETQYF
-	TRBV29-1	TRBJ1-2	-	TGCAGCGTTGAAAGCCCTCGGGGCTACACCTTC	CSVESPRGYTF
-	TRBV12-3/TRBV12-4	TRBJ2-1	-	TGTGCCAGTACGATCTCAAGCTCCTACAATGAGCAGTTCTTC	CASTISSSYNEQFF
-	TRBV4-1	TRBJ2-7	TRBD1	TGCGCCAGCAGCCAAGGGACAGGGACTGTCCACGAGCAGTACTTC	CASSQGTGTVHEQYF
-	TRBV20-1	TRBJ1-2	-	TGCAGTGCGGTGGAGAGAACAGGCTATGGCTACACCTTC	CSAVERTGYGYTF
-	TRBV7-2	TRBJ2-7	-	TGTGCCAGCAGCTTAGGGCTAGCTAGCGAGCAGTACTTC	CASSLGLASEQYF
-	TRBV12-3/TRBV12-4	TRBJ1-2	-	TGTGCCAGCACAGTCTCGAAAGGCTATGGCTACACCTTC	CASTVSKGYGYTF
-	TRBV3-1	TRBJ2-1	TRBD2	TGTGCCAGCAGCCAAGGGGCTAGCGGGGGTAGTGAGCAGTTCTTC	CASSQGASGGSEQFF
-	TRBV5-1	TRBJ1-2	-	TGCGCCAGCAGCCAGGGAGACGGACTGGGGGTAGGTGGCTACACCTTC	CASSQGDGLGVGGYTF
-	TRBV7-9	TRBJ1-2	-	TGTGCCAGCAGCTTCGACAGGCTATATGGCTACACCTTC	CASSFDRLYGYTF
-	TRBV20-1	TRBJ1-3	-	TGCAGTGCTAGAAACACCATGGAAGGAAACACCATATATTTT	CSARNTMEGNTIYF
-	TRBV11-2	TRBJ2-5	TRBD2	TGTGCCAGCAGCCCGGGACTAGCGGTGAACATCCAAGAGACCCAGTACTTC	CASSPGLAVNIQETQYF
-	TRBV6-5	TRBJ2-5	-	TGTGCCAGCAGTTACCACCACCAAGAGACCCAGTACTTC	CASSYHHQETQYF
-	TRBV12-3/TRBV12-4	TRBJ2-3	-	TGTGCCAGCAGACCTGGACGGTCCCACACAGATACGCAGTATTTT	CASRPGRSHTDTQYF
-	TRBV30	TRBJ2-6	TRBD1	TGTGCCTGGATACAGGGGGCGAAAGGGGCCAACGTCCTGACTTTC	CAWIQGAKGANVLTF
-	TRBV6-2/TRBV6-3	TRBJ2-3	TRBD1	TGTGCCAGCAGTTACCTGGGGACAGGCACAGATACGCAGTATTTT	CASSYLGTGTDTQYF
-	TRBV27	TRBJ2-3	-	TGTGCCAGCAGTTTCCCTGGGGGAAGCATCACAGATACGCAGTATTTT	CASSFPGGSITDTQYF
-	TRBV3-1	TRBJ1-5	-	TGTGCCAGCAGCCATAATCAAAGGGGGGCCCAGCATTTT	CASSHNQRGAQHF
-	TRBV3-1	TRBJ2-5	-	TGTGCCAGCAGCCAAGTTGGGGGCGGGGAGACCCAGTACTTC	CASSQVGGGETQYF
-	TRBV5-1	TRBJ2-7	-	TGCGCCAGCAGCTTGGGCCCGGGCAACTACGAGCAGTACTTC	CASSLGPGNYEQYF
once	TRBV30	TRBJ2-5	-	TGTGCCTGGAGTGTAGGGCAGGGAGAAGAGACCCAGTACTTC	CAWSVGQGEETQYF
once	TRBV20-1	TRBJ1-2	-	TGCAGTGCTAGAGTCACAGAGCGAGGGGGCTATGGCTACACCTTC	CSARVTERGGYGYTF
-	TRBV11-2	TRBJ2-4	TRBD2	TGTGCCAGCAGCCGCGGGAGCATTGGTAACATTCAGTACTTC	CASSRGSIGNIQYF
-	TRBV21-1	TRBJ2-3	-	TGTGCCAGCAGTAGACTAGCGGGGGACGTTGTGAGCACAGATACGCAGTATTTT	CASSRLAGDVVSTDTQYF
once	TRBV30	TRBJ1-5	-	TGTGCCTGGAGTTCTGGACAGTGGAGCAATCAGCCCCAGCATTTT	CAWSSGQWSNQPQHF
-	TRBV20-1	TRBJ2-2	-	TGCAGTGGGGACTCCCCGAACACCGGGGAGCTGTTTTTT	CSGDSPNTGELFF
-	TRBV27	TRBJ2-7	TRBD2	TGTGCCAGCAGTTTACACGGGACTACACCCTACGAGCAGTACTTC	CASSLHGTTPYEQYF
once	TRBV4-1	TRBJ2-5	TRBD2	TGCGCCAGCAGCCAAGAGTCTAGCGGACACCAAGAGACCCAGTACTTC	CASSQESSGHQETQYF
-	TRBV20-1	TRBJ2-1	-	TGCAGTATTAGGCGGGCCTCAAATGAGCAGTTCTTC	CSIRRASNEQFF
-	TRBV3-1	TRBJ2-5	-	TGTGCCAGCAGCACCCGGGGGTCCACGGAGACCCAGTACTTC	CASSTRGSTETQYF
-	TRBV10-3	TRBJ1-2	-	TGTGCCATCAGTGCTAAAGGAGAAGCTAACTATGGCTACACCTTC	CAISAKGEANYGYTF
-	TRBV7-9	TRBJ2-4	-	TGTGCCAGCAGCACGTGGAAGGGGGTAGCCAAAAACATTCAGTACTTC	CASSTWKGVAKNIQYF
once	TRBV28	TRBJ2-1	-	TGTGCCAGCAGTGGACTAAGCGGTTCCTACAATGAGCAGTTCTTC	CASSGLSGSYNEQFF
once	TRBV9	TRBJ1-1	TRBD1	TGTGCCAGCAGCTTCGCCGGGACAGGGACTTTTGCCACTGAAGCTTTCTTT	CASSFAGTGTFATEAFF